The source of this T cell receptor (beta chain) is a study of T cells in Graves' hyperthyroidism and ophthalmopathy. At least ten counts were recorded for this clonotype. In this CDR3 the conserved last residue, phenylalanine or tryptophan, is missing, so a read error is likely. Template material for amplifying TCR beta CDR3 regions consisted of RNA transcripts. First-round RT-PCR of the TCR CDR3 relied on the HTBI primer set. TCRdb reanalysed the multiplex PCR reads using MiXCR and keeps one entry per CDR3 protein. The table lists 280,000 or so distinct CDR3 sequences, less than 30% of them singletons. Exclusion of patients followed from uncontrolled infection, other autoimmune disease, pregnancy or lactation. V gave up 6 bases and J gave up 8 bases; unmatched junction bases: 14. The CDR3 is 15 residues long.

The receptor's source is a man aged 35-49 years with Graves' hyperthyroidism that later progressed to Graves' ophthalmopathy. The sample taken for sequencing was blood. V and J are TRBV12-3 or TRBV12-4 and TRBJ1-2; 8 bases agree with TRBD1. The CDR3 loop is CASRKGQGLYRGYTL. CDR3 DNA: TGTGCCAGCAGGAAAGGACAGGGCCTTTATAGAGGCTACACCCTC.